The 6 T cell receptor beta chains listed next were all sequenced from one sample in a study of T cell responses to AZD1222 COVID-19 vaccine. Data came from immunoSEQ multiplex PCR; TCRdb stores just in-frame clones and leaves some out. This table holds under 150,000 clones, 80% to 95% found once. Material: peripheral blood, obtained on day 0 of MenACWY control vaccination. The receptors here all came from an adult in good health.

This chain joins TRBV10-3 and TRBJ1-1, with a tentative D call TRBD1 (5 bases). CDR3 size: 11 residues. Germline-derived CDR1 and CDR2 are ENHRY and SYGVKD. Deletions cut 4 bases from V and 8 bases from J, with 8 bases between. CDR3 region: CAISGGTEAFF. The DNA of the CDR3 is TGTGCCATCAGTGGTGGGACGGAAGCTTTCTTT.

This rearrangement joins TRBV18 to TRBJ2-7; possible D gene TRBD1, 5 bases. This CDR3 is built from 13 residues. CDR1 KGHSH and CDR2 LQKENI come from the germline V gene. Trimming pared 0 bases from V and 7 bases from J, leaving 10 bases between. CDR3 protein: CASSPPGHKEQYF. The CDR3, as DNA: TGTGCCAGCTCACCACCGGGGCACAAGGAGCAGTACTTC.

The chain combines TRBV6-5 with TRBJ1-1; D is undetermined. The length of the CDR3 is 13 residues. The ends were cut back, 6 bases at V and 1 base at J, with 9 bases in the middle. In germline, CDR1 is MNHEY, CDR2 SVGAGI. The DNA for the CDR3 is TGTGCCAGCAGGGTGGCGAGGAACACTGAAGCTTTCTTT. Its protein product is CASRVARNTEAFF.

This clone was found a few times. The rearrangement links TRBV7-9 to TRBJ2-1; 10 bases fit TRBD2. Germline-derived CDR1 and CDR2 are SEHNR and FQNEAQ (reference sequence). The CDR3 covers 14 residues. Trimming removed 8 bases from V and 0 bases from J; junction bases left unmatched: 1. The CDR3 nucleotides read TGTGCCAGCGAGCGGGAGGGCTCCTACAATGAGCAGTTCTTC. Its translation: CASEREGSYNEQFF.

The CDR3 reads CASSPPDKPVEAFF. DNA for the CDR3: TGTGCCAGCAGTCCCCCGGACAAGCCAGTAGAAGCTTTCTTT. The gene calls are TRBV27 and TRBJ1-1; D possibly corresponds to TRBD1 (5 bases). CDR1 and CDR2 from the germline V gene are MNHEY and SMNVEV (reference sequence). Trimming stripped 5 bases from V and 8 bases from J, with 18 bases between. The CDR3 has 14 amino acids.

Details on this clone: A junction end diverges from the germline sequence, so it may reflect a read error. The chain carries TRBV18 and TRBJ2-1, with D possibly TRBD2 on 6 matching bases. Germline V gene sequence: CDR1 KGHSH, CDR2 LQKENI. This CDR3 comprises 15 residues. CDR3: CASSPEGTSSNEQFF. The CDR3 region has the DNA TGTGCCAGCTCACCGGAGGGTACTTCCTCCAATGAGCAGTTCTTC.